One sample yielded the 7 T cell receptor beta chains listed below, sequenced in a study of cytomegalovirus exposure and HLA in healthy donors. Measured with immunoSEQ multiplex PCR; TCRdb has only the in-frame clones, and not every one. The top ten hold almost 1.5% of the sample, which has under 140,000 clones, around 89% seen once. Sequencing used PBMCs. The receptors were sampled from a woman aged 25 to 39 in good health and CMV-seropositive.

The rearrangement joins TRBV29-1 to TRBJ2-3, with 8 bases aligning to TRBD2. The CDR3 totals 13 residues. The V gene's germline CDR1 is SQVTM and CDR2 ANQGSEA. Trimming took 6 bases from V and 6 from J; bases not matched to a gene: 8. The CDR3, as DNA: TGCAGCGTGGTGAGCGGGAGTGGGGATACGCAGTATTTT. As protein: CSVVSGSGDTQYF.

The gene calls are TRBV5-6 and TRBJ2-3; possibly TRBD2 for D (6 bases). Trimming cost V 3 bases and J 0 bases, with 11 bases left between them. Germline loops: CDR1 SGHDT, CDR2 YYEEEE. This CDR3 has 15 amino acids. CDR3 nucleotides: TGTGCCAGCAGCTGGGGGGTTGGCAGCACAGATACGCAGTATTTT. This codes for CASSWGVGSTDTQYF.

The rearrangement joins TRBV5-6 to TRBJ2-3; TRBD1 matches at 8 bases. Germline V gene sequence: CDR1 SGHDT, CDR2 YYEEEE. The CDR3 runs 15 residues. Losses at the gene ends were 7 bases for V and 3 bases for J; bases not matched to a gene: 10. CDR3: CASSWRRGQTDTQYF. The DNA for the CDR3 is TGTGCCAGCTCTTGGCGCAGGGGGCAGACAGATACGCAGTATTTT.

This chain joins TRBV5-6 and TRBJ1-3; TRBD1 is a possible D gene (5 bases). The CDR3 covers 16 residues. The germline V gene has CDR1 SGHDT and CDR2 YYEEEE. V was clipped by 7 bases and J by 2 bases, with 19 bases between them. The CDR3 DNA is TGTGCCAGCTCAAACGTGGGGCGCGTAGCTGGAAACACCATATATTTT. Amino acids: CASSNVGRVAGNTIYF. The variable domain in full, with the rest retrieved from reference TRBV5-6 and TRBJ1-3, is DAGVTQSPTHLIKTRGQQVTLRCSPKSGHDTVSWYQQALGQGPQFIFQYYEEEERQRGNFPDRFSGHQFPNYSSELNVNALLLGDSALYLCASSNVGRVAGNTIYFGEGSWLTVV.

The gene calls are TRBV2 and TRBJ1-6; tentatively, D is TRBD1 (6 bases). The CDR3 sequence is 13 residues long. V lost 2 bases and J 11 bases, leaving 10 bases between the germline ends. Germline CDR1 is SNHLY and CDR2 is FYNNEI. CDR3 nucleotides: TGTGCCAGCAGTGAACAGGGGCGGGCACCCCTCCACTTT. Protein product: CASSEQGRAPLHF.

V and J are TRBV29-1 and TRBJ1-1, with 12 bases that match TRBD1. Germline V gene sequence: CDR1 SQVTM, CDR2 ANQGSEA. J gave up 7 bases and V 7 bases, and 7 bases lay outside the gene matches. The CDR3 is made up of 13 amino acids. CDR3 amino acids: CSGRDRGPGEAFF. Here the CDR3 DNA reads TGCAGCGGCCGGGACAGGGGGCCGGGTGAAGCTTTCTTT.

The gene calls are TRBV27 and TRBJ2-1; 10 bases are a match to TRBD2. V shed 5 bases and J 3 bases; nucleotides not matched to a gene: 7. Germline-derived CDR1 and CDR2 are MNHEY and SMNVEV (reference sequence). The CDR3 consists of 16 residues. The CDR3 reads CASSHSGGSYYNEQFF. The CDR3 nucleotides are TGTGCCAGCAGTCATAGCGGGGGGAGCTACTACAATGAGCAGTTCTTC.